Listed below are T cell receptor beta chains from one sample, sequenced in a study of prognosis after radiotherapy for stage I lung cancer. In TCRdb, the multiplex PCR reads were re-called with MiXCR into one record per CDR3 protein. Found here are roughly 25,000 distinct CDR3 sequences, 25% to 30% of them singletons; the top ten hold 35% to 45%. The sample was PBMCs, taken before or after stereotactic body radiation therapy (not recorded which). The receptor source for this set is a donor aged 50 or older with non-small cell lung cancer. The CDR3 runs from the conserved cysteine through the conserved F or W. The order of the fields is J gene, D gene, clone size, V gene, CDR3 DNA, CDR3 protein. The D gene is left open where the match is weak. Size tells how often a clone was seen (once, few, many) or the class of an expanded clone, and some rows leave it out.

j_gene: TRBJ2-1; d_gene: TRBD2; abundance: many; v_gene: TRBV6-2/TRBV6-3; CDR3nt: TGTGCCAGCAGACCACTAACCGGGACTAACTACAATGAGCAGTTCTTC; CDR3aa: CASRPLTGTNYNEQFF
j_gene: TRBJ2-3; d_gene: NA; abundance: few; v_gene: TRBV27; CDR3nt: TGTGCCAGCAGTTTAATGGGGGGAAGCATAGGTACGCAGTATTTT; CDR3aa: CASSLMGGSIGTQYF
j_gene: TRBJ2-3; d_gene: NA; abundance: NA; v_gene: TRBV10-3; CDR3nt: TGTGCCATCAGTACGGGCGCGGCGCAGTATTTT; CDR3aa: CAISTGAAQYF
j_gene: TRBJ1-1; d_gene: NA; abundance: many; v_gene: TRBV18; CDR3nt: TGTGCCAGCTCACCACAGGTCCCGAACACTGAAGCTTTCTTT; CDR3aa: CASSPQVPNTEAFF
j_gene: TRBJ2-5; d_gene: TRBD1; abundance: many; v_gene: TRBV28; CDR3nt: TGTGCCAGCAGTCTCCGGGACAGGGGTCCGCGCCAAGAGACCCAGTACTTC; CDR3aa: CASSLRDRGPRQETQYF
j_gene: TRBJ2-7; d_gene: NA; abundance: many; v_gene: TRBV11-2; CDR3nt: TGTGCCAGCAGCATGAACCCCGGGGTTGGGTACGAGCAGTACTTC; CDR3aa: CASSMNPGVGYEQYF
j_gene: TRBJ2-2; d_gene: NA; abundance: many; v_gene: TRBV19; CDR3nt: TGTGCCAGTAGTACCCAAAATAGAAACACCGGGGAGCTGTTTTTT; CDR3aa: CASSTQNRNTGELFF
j_gene: TRBJ2-2; d_gene: TRBD1; abundance: many; v_gene: TRBV30; CDR3nt: TGTGCCTGGAGAGCCCCTGGACAGGGCTTTACCGGGGAGCTGTTTTTT; CDR3aa: CAWRAPGQGFTGELFF
j_gene: TRBJ2-5; d_gene: TRBD1; abundance: many; v_gene: TRBV6-2/TRBV6-3; CDR3nt: TGTGCCAGCAGTTACACCCCGGGACAGCAAGAGACCCAGTACTTC; CDR3aa: CASSYTPGQQETQYF
j_gene: TRBJ1-1; d_gene: NA; abundance: many; v_gene: TRBV19; CDR3nt: TGTGCCAGTAGTATTTCAATGTTCGCAAGATCGAACACTGAAGCTTTCTTT; CDR3aa: CASSISMFARSNTEAFF
j_gene: TRBJ1-3; d_gene: TRBD1; abundance: many; v_gene: TRBV3-1; CDR3nt: TGTGCCAGCAGCACACAGGGGGCCAGCACCATATATTTT; CDR3aa: CASSTQGASTIYF
j_gene: TRBJ2-1; d_gene: NA; abundance: NA; v_gene: TRBV7-2; CDR3nt: TGTGCCAGCCGTTGGGGGCCCAATGAGCAGTTCTTC; CDR3aa: CASRWGPNEQFF
j_gene: TRBJ2-1; d_gene: NA; abundance: many; v_gene: TRBV20-1; CDR3nt: TGCAGTGCTAGAGATCCCCTGGCGGGCAGGAACAATGAGCAGTTCTTC; CDR3aa: CSARDPLAGRNNEQFF
j_gene: TRBJ1-6; d_gene: NA; abundance: medium-sized; v_gene: TRBV5-1; CDR3nt: TGCGCCAGCAGTCTGTCGGGGGCCTTGTCACCCCTCCACTTT; CDR3aa: CASSLSGALSPLHF
j_gene: TRBJ1-2; d_gene: NA; abundance: many; v_gene: TRBV20-1; CDR3nt: TGCAGTGCTAGTCTCCCCTGGGGGGGCGAAAACTATGGCTACACCTTC; CDR3aa: CSASLPWGGENYGYTF
j_gene: TRBJ2-1; d_gene: TRBD1; abundance: many; v_gene: TRBV20-1; CDR3nt: TGCAGTGCTCCACAATATGACAGGGGCAATGAGCAGTTCTTC; CDR3aa: CSAPQYDRGNEQFF
j_gene: TRBJ1-1; d_gene: NA; abundance: many; v_gene: TRBV27; CDR3nt: TGTGCCAGCAGTACCGACAGGCTCAGCACTGAAGCTTTCTTT; CDR3aa: CASSTDRLSTEAFF
j_gene: TRBJ2-1; d_gene: TRBD1; abundance: many; v_gene: TRBV29-1; CDR3nt: TGCAGCGTTGCGGACAGGGGTTTTGGTGGTGAGCAGTTCTTC; CDR3aa: CSVADRGFGGEQFF
j_gene: TRBJ2-3; d_gene: TRBD1; abundance: medium-sized; v_gene: TRBV12-3/TRBV12-4; CDR3nt: TGTGCCAGCAGTCACCGGGACAGGGGCGTCGGAGATACGCAGTATTTT; CDR3aa: CASSHRDRGVGDTQYF
j_gene: TRBJ2-7; d_gene: NA; abundance: many; v_gene: TRBV12-3/TRBV12-4; CDR3nt: TGTGCCAGCACCAAGGGGGGGTGGCAGTACTTC; CDR3aa: CASTKGGWQYF
j_gene: TRBJ1-1; d_gene: NA; abundance: many; v_gene: TRBV11-2; CDR3nt: TGTGCCAGCAGCTTTTTGGGCGGACACGGGGCCACTGAAGCTTTCTTT; CDR3aa: CASSFLGGHGATEAFF
j_gene: TRBJ2-1; d_gene: TRBD2; abundance: many; v_gene: TRBV20-1; CDR3nt: TGCAGTGAAAGAAAACTAGCGAACAATGAGCAGTTCTTC; CDR3aa: CSERKLANNEQFF
j_gene: TRBJ2-1; d_gene: TRBD2; abundance: many; v_gene: TRBV5-5; CDR3nt: TGTGCCAGCAGCTCCCTTTCTAGCGGGGGGGCGAATGAGCAGTTCTTC; CDR3aa: CASSSLSSGGANEQFF
j_gene: TRBJ1-6; d_gene: TRBD1; abundance: few; v_gene: TRBV5-1; CDR3nt: TGCGCCAGCAGCAGGGACAGGGATTCACCCCTCCACTTT; CDR3aa: CASSRDRDSPLHF
j_gene: TRBJ2-5; d_gene: TRBD2; abundance: NA; v_gene: TRBV19; CDR3nt: TGTGCCAGTAGTATGATGTCGGGGGGGGGGACCCAGTACTTC; CDR3aa: CASSMMSGGGTQYF
j_gene: TRBJ2-2; d_gene: TRBD2; abundance: few; v_gene: TRBV19; CDR3nt: TGTGCCAGTATAAGCGGGAGGAAATCGAACACCGGGGAGCCGTTTTTT; CDR3aa: CASISGRKSNTGEPFF
j_gene: TRBJ2-7; d_gene: TRBD1; abundance: many; v_gene: TRBV2; CDR3nt: TGTGCCAGCAATATACAGGGGGCATTTTCCTACGAGCAGTACTTC; CDR3aa: CASNIQGAFSYEQYF
j_gene: TRBJ2-7; d_gene: TRBD1; abundance: medium-sized; v_gene: TRBV2; CDR3nt: TGTGCCAGCAGTTACGGGACAGGGCGCGAGCAGTACTTC; CDR3aa: CASSYGTGREQYF
j_gene: TRBJ1-2; d_gene: NA; abundance: many; v_gene: TRBV6-1; CDR3nt: TGTGCCAGCAGTGAAGACCCTCGCGGTGGGGCCCAAGGCTACACCTTC; CDR3aa: CASSEDPRGGAQGYTF
j_gene: TRBJ2-2; d_gene: NA; abundance: many; v_gene: TRBV6-2/TRBV6-3; CDR3nt: TGTGCCAGCAGTTCCTGGGCCACCGGGGAGCTGTTTTTT; CDR3aa: CASSSWATGELFF
j_gene: TRBJ2-1; d_gene: NA; abundance: many; v_gene: TRBV28; CDR3nt: TGTGCCAGCAGTTTAAGGCCTAGCCGCTACAATGAGCAGTTCTTC; CDR3aa: CASSLRPSRYNEQFF
j_gene: TRBJ2-3; d_gene: TRBD2; abundance: many; v_gene: TRBV12-3/TRBV12-4; CDR3nt: TGTGCCAGCAGTCGCGGGACTAGCGGGACATTCACAGATACGCAGTATTTT; CDR3aa: CASSRGTSGTFTDTQYF
j_gene: TRBJ2-2; d_gene: TRBD1; abundance: NA; v_gene: TRBV6-1; CDR3nt: TGTGCCAGCAGCAAAAGGACAGGGGTCAGCACCGGGGATCTGTTTTTT; CDR3aa: CASSKRTGVSTGDLFF
j_gene: TRBJ1-1; d_gene: TRBD1; abundance: many; v_gene: TRBV6-1; CDR3nt: TGTGCCAGCAGTGTACCGGGACAGGTTAACACTGAAGCTTTCTTT; CDR3aa: CASSVPGQVNTEAFF
j_gene: TRBJ2-7; d_gene: TRBD1; abundance: NA; v_gene: TRBV28; CDR3nt: TGTGCCAGCAGTACCGAAGGACAGGGTAAGGACGAGCAGTACTTC; CDR3aa: CASSTEGQGKDEQYF
j_gene: TRBJ1-5; d_gene: TRBD1; abundance: NA; v_gene: TRBV16; CDR3nt: TGTGCCAGCAGCCCACCGACAGGGAGGAGCAATCAGCCCCAGCATTTT; CDR3aa: CASSPPTGRSNQPQHF
j_gene: TRBJ2-2; d_gene: NA; abundance: many; v_gene: TRBV9; CDR3nt: TGTGCCAGCAGCCCCCACACCGGGGAGCTGTTTTTT; CDR3aa: CASSPHTGELFF
j_gene: TRBJ2-6; d_gene: NA; abundance: NA; v_gene: TRBV5-4; CDR3nt: TGTGCCAGCACCCTGCCCTCTGGGGCCAACGTCCTGACTTTC; CDR3aa: CASTLPSGANVLTF
j_gene: TRBJ2-7; d_gene: TRBD2; abundance: medium-sized; v_gene: TRBV28; CDR3nt: TGTGCCAGCAGTCGACTAGCGGGAGTCTACGAGCAGTACTTC; CDR3aa: CASSRLAGVYEQYF
j_gene: TRBJ1-2; d_gene: NA; abundance: many; v_gene: TRBV24-1; CDR3nt: TGTGCCACCAGTGACCCAAGCAAGGACGGCGTCTATGGCTACACCTTC; CDR3aa: CATSDPSKDGVYGYTF
j_gene: TRBJ2-3; d_gene: NA; abundance: many; v_gene: TRBV29-1; CDR3nt: TGCAGCGTTGACCCCCCCGGAAGCACAGATACGCAGTATTTT; CDR3aa: CSVDPPGSTDTQYF
j_gene: TRBJ1-1; d_gene: NA; abundance: many; v_gene: TRBV25-1; CDR3nt: TGTGCCAGCAGTGAATATAGGGCCACTGAAGCTTTCTTT; CDR3aa: CASSEYRATEAFF
j_gene: TRBJ1-3; d_gene: NA; abundance: once; v_gene: TRBV5-4; CDR3nt: TGTGCCAGCAGCTTTTCGGGCCAAGACACCATATATTTT; CDR3aa: CASSFSGQDTIYF
j_gene: TRBJ2-7; d_gene: NA; abundance: many; v_gene: TRBV2; CDR3nt: TGTGCCAGCAGTGAAAAGGCCGTTGCCTACGAGCAGTACTTC; CDR3aa: CASSEKAVAYEQYF
j_gene: TRBJ1-5; d_gene: NA; abundance: many; v_gene: TRBV5-6; CDR3nt: TGTGCCAGCAGCCTGCGAGGTGGGAATCAGCCCCAGCATTTT; CDR3aa: CASSLRGGNQPQHF
j_gene: TRBJ1-2; d_gene: NA; abundance: many; v_gene: TRBV28; CDR3nt: TGTGCCAGCAGTTTCCTGGGGGGCCCCTATGGCTACACCTTC; CDR3aa: CASSFLGGPYGYTF